These 17 T cell receptor beta chains were all obtained from the same sample, sequenced in a study of a mutant IDH1 vaccine in newly diagnosed glioma. For these TCRs, the target antigens are not known. Time point in this sample: week 35, safety follow-up. Every single dose of the vaccine, 300 ug of mutant IDH1 20-mer peptide, came with topical imiquimod. Produced via immunoSEQ multiplex PCR; TCRdb's table is partial and in-frame only. The sample lists tens of thousands of clones, more than 75% occurring once. Here the sequenced sample was PBMCs, taken from a glioma patient whose treatment included an IDH1 peptide vaccine. These receptor sequences come from a man younger than 40 with glioma.

V is TRBV6-1 and J is TRBJ2-7, with 7 bases fitting TRBD1. The CDR3 sequence is 14 residues long. The V segment lost 7 bases and the J segment 0 bases; nucleotides outside the gene matches: 6. Germline V gives CDR1 MNHNS, CDR2 SASEGT. As DNA, the CDR3 is TGTGCCAGCACTCTAGGGGGCGGCTCCTACGAGCAGTACTTC. Protein product: CASTLGGGSYEQYF.

This chain connects TRBV25-1 to TRBJ2-1; D perhaps matches TRBD2 (6 bases). CDR3 length: 14 amino acids. In germline, CDR1 is MGHDK, CDR2 SYGVNS. The V end lost 4 bases, the J end lost 6 bases, and 13 bases lay between the germline ends. The CDR3 loop reads CASSVRELGNEQFF. CDR3 bases: TGTGCCAGCAGTGTTCGGGAGTTAGGCAATGAGCAGTTCTTC. Complete variable domain (other parts from reference TRBV25-1 and TRBJ2-1): EADIYQTPRYLVIGTGKKITLECSQTMGHDKMYWYQQDPGMELHLIHYSYGVNSTEKGDLSSESTVSRIRTEHFPLTLESARPSHTSQYLCASSVRELGNEQFFGPGTRLTVL.

J is TRBJ1-6 and V is TRBV6-5; no clear D gene. The CDR3 has 14 amino acids. The germline V and J ends were trimmed by 4 bases and 0 bases, with 4 bases remaining between them. The germline gives CDR1 MNHEY, CDR2 SVGAGI. This CDR3 reads CASSSGSYNSPLHF. In DNA form, the CDR3 reads TGTGCCAGCAGTTCGGGCTCCTATAATTCACCCCTCCACTTT.

The rearrangement links TRBV2 to TRBJ1-5; D unresolved. V lost 6 bases to trimming and J lost 3 bases, with 9 bases between them. CDR3 length: 13 residues. Per the germline V gene, CDR1 is SNHLY and CDR2 is FYNNEI. Written as DNA, the CDR3 is TGTGCCAGCAGGCGGGATATCAATCAGCCCCAGCATTTT. This gives the protein CASRRDINQPQHF.

CDR3 nucleotide sequence: TGTGCCAGCAGTTACTTAGGATTGGTGAAATATGGCTACACCTTC. Its protein is CASSYLGLVKYGYTF. The V and J genes are TRBV6-5 and TRBJ1-2; no clear D gene. Germline V gene sequence: CDR1 MNHEY, CDR2 SVGAGI. V gave up 1 base and J gave up 5 bases, with 14 bases separating them. CDR3 length: 15 amino acids.

J is TRBJ1-3 and V is TRBV10-3; D remains unclear. V shed 6 bases and J shed 3 bases, with 24 bases lying between them. Germline V gives CDR1 ENHRY, CDR2 SYGVKD. The CDR3 is 18 amino acids. The CDR3, as DNA: TGTGCCATCAGCGGTGCCGGGATAGGTTCCGTCCTTGGAAACACCATATATTTT. Translating gives CAISGAGIGSVLGNTIYF.

The rearrangement joins TRBV19 to TRBJ2-1; no definite D call. Deletions cut 3 bases from V and 4 bases from J, with 4 bases between. CDR3 length: 12 residues. Germline V CDR1 and CDR2: LNHDA, SQIVND (reference sequence). The CDR3 bases are TGTGCCAGTAGTATGGGGTACAATGAGCAGTTCTTC. Translated: CASSMGYNEQFF. Based on the CDR3 plus reference TRBV19 and TRBJ2-1, the full variable domain is DGGITQSPKYLFRKEGQNVTLSCEQNLNHDAMYWYRQDPGQGLRLIYYSQIVNDFQKGDIAEGYSVSREKKESFPLTVTSAQKNPTAFYLCASSMGYNEQFFGPGTRLTVL.

The genes are TRBV21-1 and TRBJ2-2; the D call TRBD2 from the table was never checked on the DNA. TRBV21-1 is designated a pseudogene. The CDR3 sequence is 17 residues long. CDR3: CASSAGSGGLNTGELFF. The CDR3 DNA reads as TGTGCCAGCAGCGCGGGGAGCGGGGGGCTTAACACCGGGGAGCTGTTTTTT.

The V gene is TRBV18, the J gene TRBJ1-1, with a weak D call TRBD1 (5 bases). Germline V gene sequence: CDR1 KGHSH, CDR2 LQKENI. Trimming removed 4 bases at V and 5 bases at J, with 14 bases between. This CDR3 is built from 14 residues. CDR3 region: CASSRGDWETEAFF. The CDR3 nucleotides read TGTGCCAGCTCACGAGGGGACTGGGAAACTGAAGCTTTCTTT. The full variable domain, rest sourced from reference TRBV18 and TRBJ1-1, is NAGVMQNPRHLVRRRGQEARLRCSPMKGHSHVYWYRQLPEEGLKFMVYLQKENIIDESGMPKERFSAEFPKEGPSILRIQQVVRGDSAAYFCASSRGDWETEAFFGQGTRLTVV.

The V call is TRBV11-2, the J call TRBJ1-1; D gene uncertain. Germline lookup yields CDR1 SGHAT and CDR2 FQNNGV. Trimming pared 7 bases from V and 3 bases from J, leaving 12 bases between. This CDR3 is 13 amino acids long. The CDR3 bases are TGTGCCAGCACCCAGACCAGCTACACTGAAGCTTTCTTT. Amino acids: CASTQTSYTEAFF. The full variable domain, in which reference TRBV11-2 and TRBJ1-1 provide the parts outside the CDR3, is EAGVAQSPRYKIIEKRQSVAFWCNPISGHATLYWYQQILGQGPKLLIQFQNNGVVDDSQLPKDRFSAERLKGVDSTLKIQPAKLEDSAVYLCASTQTSYTEAFFGQGTRLTVV.

The chain is built from TRBV2 and TRBJ2-3; 7 nucleotides line up with TRBD1. The CDR3 is 14 amino acids. V was clipped by 6 bases and J by 0 bases; unmatched bases: 3. Germline assignment: CDR1 SNHLY and CDR2 FYNNEI. Here the CDR3 reads CASRTGSSTDTQYF. CDR3 in DNA: TGTGCCAGCAGGACAGGGTCTAGCACAGATACGCAGTATTTT.

As for this clone: Mismatch with germline at one junction end may stem from a read error. The chain carries TRBV5-5 and TRBJ2-5, with 9 bases aligning to TRBD1. Germline lookup yields CDR1 SGHKS and CDR2 YYEKEE (reference sequence). This CDR3 comprises 12 residues. CDR3 DNA: TGTGCCAGCAGCCTGGACCGGGACAGGGCAAACTTC. Encoded protein: CASSLDRDRANF.

The genes are TRBV5-6 and TRBJ2-7; no clear D gene. This CDR3 has 12 amino acids. Germline loops: CDR1 SGHDT, CDR2 YYEEEE. Trimming cost V 4 bases and J 5 bases, with 10 bases left between them. CDR3 coding DNA: TGTGCCAGCAGCCTAAACAATGACGAGCAGTACTTC. Amino acids: CASSLNNDEQYF.

The rearrangement uses TRBV7-3 and TRBJ2-3; D call uncertain. CDR3 length: 15 amino acids. V lost 6 bases to trimming and J lost 4 bases, with 17 bases between them. The germline gives CDR1 SGHTA, CDR2 FQGTGA. The CDR3 nucleotides read TGTGCCAGCAGTATAACGGTCCCCCCTCCAGATACGCAGTATTTT. Protein product: CASSITVPPPDTQYF.

The chain has TRBV27 and TRBJ1-1; perhaps TRBD1 as D (6 bases). V lost 8 bases, J lost 5 bases, and 18 bases lay in between. This CDR3 is built from 14 residues. Germline-derived CDR1 and CDR2 are MNHEY and SMNVEV (reference sequence). The DNA of the CDR3 is TGTGCCAGCTCCATTGAAGGGGGAAGAACTGAAGCTTTCTTT. It translates to CASSIEGGRTEAFF.

The rearrangement joins TRBV18 to TRBJ1-3; D not certain. Looked up from germline, CDR1 is KGHSH and CDR2 is LQKENI. This CDR3 contains 14 residues. The germline V and J ends were trimmed by 2 bases and 8 bases, with 13 bases remaining between them. The CDR3 reads CASSPFQYQDTIYF. CDR3 sequence (DNA): TGTGCCAGCTCACCATTTCAATATCAAGACACCATATATTTT.

The chain links TRBV10-3 to TRBJ1-4; TRBD1 matches 12 bases. The CDR3 extends over 19 amino acids. Trimming took 0 bases from V and 10 from J; bases not matched to a gene: 15. Per the germline V gene, CDR1 is ENHRY and CDR2 is SYGVKD. The CDR3 region is CAISESTEGQGASFRKLFF. The CDR3 DNA reads TGTGCCATCAGTGAGTCGACGGAGGGACAGGGGGCGTCCTTTCGAAAACTGTTTTTT.